The present T cell receptor (beta chain) was sequenced within a study of T cell changes during pregnancy in multiple sclerosis. The method was immunoSEQ multiplex PCR; TCRdb's version includes in-frame clones alone and lacks a portion of them. The table lists some 40,000 clones, roughly 94% of them singletons, with about 1.8% in the top ten. This CDR3 has 15 residues. With 8 bases clipped from V and 2 bases from J, the junction kept 11 bases outside the gene matches. In germline, CDR1 is ENHRY, CDR2 SYGVKD. The origin of this receptor is a female donor with multiple sclerosis, enrolled in a pregnancy study. The V and J genes are TRBV10-3 and TRBJ1-1; 7 positions agree with TRBD1. The sequences come from peripheral blood, collected in the third trimester of pregnancy. CDR3 sequence (DNA): TGTGCCATCCTTAACACCAGGGGGACAAACACTGAAGCTTTCTTT. It encodes CAILNTRGTNTEAFF.